This T cell receptor (beta chain) was profiled in a study of T-cell reconstitution after alpha-beta-depleted transplantation in children (dated by TCRdb to about 2016). About the full investigation: The study quantitatively tracked T-cell immune reconstitution after TCRalphabeta/CD19-depleted allogeneic hematopoietic cell transplantation in children using TCR repertoire profiling. Overall study results and their limits: In some patients, the high TCRbeta diversity seen at day 60 was put down to recipient T cells and intrathymic progenitors that had survived conditioning. The apparently early recovery of alphabetaT-cell counts about two months after transplant reportedly depended on only several hundred rapidly expanded clones that came from non-depleted graft cells. Hyperexpanded clone frequencies declined over subsequent months; after one year, T-cell counts and TCRbeta diversity were mostly attributed to newly produced T cells.

Note on this clonotype: What antigen it recognizes has not been identified. Base qualities are missing; no much larger clone stands one base away.

The library was obtained by PCR. Instrument used: Illumina HiSeq 2500. TCR libraries were prepared with molecular barcoding, using unique molecular identifiers to normalize TCRbeta repertoire quantification. The public reads were quality trimmed at Q25 with fastp and then assembled into clones with MiXCR by TCRdb, keeping productive beta chains. Rows merge per CDR3 protein into single entries with the most common DNA and genes. The sample data list hundreds of thousands of distinct CDR3 sequences, and roughly 17% of these were observed just once. 25% to 30% of the sample is taken by the ten largest. The treatment or condition label corresponds to: allogeneic hematopoietic cell transplantation with graft depleted of TCRalphabeta T cells and CD19 B cells. The transplant recipients were children given TCRalphabeta/CD19-depleted allogeneic hematopoietic cell grafts. The germline V gene encodes CDR1 GTSNPN and CDR2 SVGIG (reference sequence). Trimming removed 4 bases from V and 3 bases from J, leaving 13 bases between the germline ends. Spanning cysteine to phenylalanine, the CDR3 consists of 13 amino acids. The read is trimmed to its CDR3 DNA, 39 bases read in frame from base 1.

This clonotype was sampled from a boy younger than two who had a stem cell transplant for Wiskott-Aldrich syndrome, so the T cells may come from the graft donor. Material: PBMCs, mostly from graft donor cells, obtained 360 days after TCRalphabeta/CD19-depleted stem cell transplant. The chain was built from TRBV30 and TRBJ2-7, and possibly TRBD1, on 5 matching bases. The CDR3 region: CAWKGPGRYEQYF. The sequenced DNA: TGTGCCTGGAAGGGGCCAGGGCGCTACGAGCAGTACTTC. The full variable domain, completed from the reference TRBV30 and TRBJ2-7 proteins outside the CDR3, reads SQTIHQWPATLVQPVGSPLSLECTVEGTSNPNLYWYRQAAGRGLQLLFYSVGIGQISSEVPQNLSASRPQDRQFILSSKKLLLSDSGFYLCAWKGPGRYEQYFGPGTRLTVT.